The present TCR beta chain was sequenced within a study of OX40 agonist ivuxolimab in advanced cancers. Regarding the study as a whole: In CD8+ T cells, expanded clones were on average more numerous than in CD4+.

In regard to this clone: Its specificity is unknown.

Blood was sampled at baseline, cycle 4 day 1, and cycle 7 day 1. This table comes from immunoSEQ multiplex PCR, and its TCRdb copy is limited to in-frame clones, with some not included. There are about 64,000 clones in the sample; under 95% occur only once, and approximately 5.2% lies in the top ten. Trimming cost V 1 base and J 8 bases; bases outside gene matches: 14. The CDR3 is made up of 18 amino acids. Germline CDR1 and CDR2: SGHRS and YFSETQ. This sample comprised CD4+ or CD8+ T cells sorted from blood, obtained in a trial of the OX40 agonist ivuxolimab. This receptor was taken from an adult with an advanced solid tumor such as melanoma, head and neck, liver or kidney cancer. The genes are TRBV5-1 and TRBJ2-2, with TRBD2 identical over 10 bases. The CDR3 reads CASSLSIIAGGEYGELFF. The CDR3 region has the DNA TGCGCCAGCAGCTTGAGCATAATAGCGGGAGGCGAGTATGGGGAGCTGTTTTTT.